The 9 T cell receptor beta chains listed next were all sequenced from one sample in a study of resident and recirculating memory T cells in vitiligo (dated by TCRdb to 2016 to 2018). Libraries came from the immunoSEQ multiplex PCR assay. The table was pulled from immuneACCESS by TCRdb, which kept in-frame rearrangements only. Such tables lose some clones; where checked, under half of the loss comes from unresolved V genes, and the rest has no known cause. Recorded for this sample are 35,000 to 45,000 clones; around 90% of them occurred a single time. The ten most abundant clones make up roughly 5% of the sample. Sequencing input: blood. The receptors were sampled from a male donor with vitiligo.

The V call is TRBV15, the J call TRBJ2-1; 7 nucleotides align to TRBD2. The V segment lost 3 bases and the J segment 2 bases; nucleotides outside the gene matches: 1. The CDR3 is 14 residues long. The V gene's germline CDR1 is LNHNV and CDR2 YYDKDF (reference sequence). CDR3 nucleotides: TGTGCCACCAGCAGGGGGGGGGCCTACAATGAGCAGTTCTTC. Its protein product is CATSRGGAYNEQFF.

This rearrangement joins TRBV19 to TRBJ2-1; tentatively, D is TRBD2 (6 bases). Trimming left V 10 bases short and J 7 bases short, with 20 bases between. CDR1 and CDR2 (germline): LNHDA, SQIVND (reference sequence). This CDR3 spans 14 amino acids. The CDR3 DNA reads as TGTGCCACTCACATGGGCGGGGTGAGGAATGAGCAGTTCTTC. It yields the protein CATHMGGVRNEQFF. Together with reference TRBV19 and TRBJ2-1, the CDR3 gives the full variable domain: DGGITQSPKYLFRKEGQNVTLSCEQNLNHDAMYWYRQDPGQGLRLIYYSQIVNDFQKGDIAEGYSVSREKKESFPLTVTSAQKNPTAFYLCATHMGGVRNEQFFGPGTRLTVL.

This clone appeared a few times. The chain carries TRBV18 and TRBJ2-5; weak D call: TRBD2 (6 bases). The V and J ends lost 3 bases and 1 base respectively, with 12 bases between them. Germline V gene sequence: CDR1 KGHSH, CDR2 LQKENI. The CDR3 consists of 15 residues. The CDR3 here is CASSPWGTVQETQYF. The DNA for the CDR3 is TGTGCCAGCTCACCTTGGGGGACTGTCCAAGAGACCCAGTACTTC.

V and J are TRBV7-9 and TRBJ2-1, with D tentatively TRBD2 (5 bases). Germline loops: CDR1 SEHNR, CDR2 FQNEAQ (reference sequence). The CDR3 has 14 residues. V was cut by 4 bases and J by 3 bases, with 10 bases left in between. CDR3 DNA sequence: TGTGCCAGCAGCTCCCGGGAACACTACAATGAGCAGTTCTTC. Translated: CASSSREHYNEQFF.

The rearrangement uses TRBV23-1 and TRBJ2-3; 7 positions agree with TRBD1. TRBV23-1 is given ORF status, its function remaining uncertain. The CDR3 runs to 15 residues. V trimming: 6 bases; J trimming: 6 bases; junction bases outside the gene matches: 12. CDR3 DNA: TGCGCCAGCAGCCGTAACAGGGGCCAGAGGGATACGCAGTATTTT. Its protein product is CASSRNRGQRDTQYF.

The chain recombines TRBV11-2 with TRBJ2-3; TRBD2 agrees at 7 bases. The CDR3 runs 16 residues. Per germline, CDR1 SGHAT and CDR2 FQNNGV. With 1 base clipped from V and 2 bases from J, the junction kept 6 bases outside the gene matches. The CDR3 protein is CASSLAPGGPTDTQYF. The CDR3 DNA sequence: TGTGCCAGCAGCTTAGCTCCGGGGGGACCCACAGATACGCAGTATTTT.

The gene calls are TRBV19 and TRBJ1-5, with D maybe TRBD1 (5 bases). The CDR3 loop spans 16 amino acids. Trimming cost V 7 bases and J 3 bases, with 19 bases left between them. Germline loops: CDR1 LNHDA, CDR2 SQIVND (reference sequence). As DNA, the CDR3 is TGTGCCAGTACCGTTGGACGGGACTATTACAATCAGCCCCAGCATTTT. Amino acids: CASTVGRDYYNQPQHF.

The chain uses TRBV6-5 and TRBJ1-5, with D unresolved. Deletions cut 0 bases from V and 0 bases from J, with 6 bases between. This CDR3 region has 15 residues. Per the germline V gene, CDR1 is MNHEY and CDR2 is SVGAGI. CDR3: CASSYSGYSNQPQHF. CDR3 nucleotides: TGTGCCAGCAGTTACTCGGGCTATAGCAATCAGCCCCAGCATTTT.

CDR3 amino acids: CASSSAPTGGGGTQYF. The CDR3 nucleotides read TGTGCCAGCAGTAGTGCCCCGACAGGGGGAGGAGGGACCCAGTACTTC. V and J are TRBV27 and TRBJ2-5, with 9 bases that match TRBD1. Per germline, CDR1 MNHEY and CDR2 SMNVEV (reference sequence). The V segment lost 5 bases and the J segment 7 bases; nucleotides outside the gene matches: 14. The CDR3 is made up of 16 amino acids.